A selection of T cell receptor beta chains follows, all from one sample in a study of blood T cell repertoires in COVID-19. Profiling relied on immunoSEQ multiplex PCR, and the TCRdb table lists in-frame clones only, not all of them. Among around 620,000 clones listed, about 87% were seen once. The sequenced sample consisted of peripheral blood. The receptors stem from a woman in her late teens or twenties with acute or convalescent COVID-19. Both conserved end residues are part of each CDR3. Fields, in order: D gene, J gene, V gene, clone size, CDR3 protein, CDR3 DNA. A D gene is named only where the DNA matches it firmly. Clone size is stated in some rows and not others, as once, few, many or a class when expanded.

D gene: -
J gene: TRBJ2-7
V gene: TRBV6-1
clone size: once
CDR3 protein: CASSEEVTGAYEQYF
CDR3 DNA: TGTGCCAGCAGTGAAGAGGTGACAGGTGCCTACGAGCAGTACTTC

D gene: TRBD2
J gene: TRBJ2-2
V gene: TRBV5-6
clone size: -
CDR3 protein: CASSLSGSGGTGELFF
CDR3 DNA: TGTGCCAGCAGCTTGAGTGGTAGCGGGGGGACCGGGGAGCTGTTTTTT

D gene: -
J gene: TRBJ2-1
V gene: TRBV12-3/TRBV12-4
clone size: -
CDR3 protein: CASSSLVTGEQFF
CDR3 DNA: TGTGCCAGCAGTTCCCTAGTTACAGGTGAGCAGTTCTTC

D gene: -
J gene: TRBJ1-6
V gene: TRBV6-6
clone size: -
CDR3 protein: CASSRQVIFSYNSPLHF
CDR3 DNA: TGTGCCAGCAGTCGACAGGTTATTTTCTCCTATAATTCACCCCTCCACTTT

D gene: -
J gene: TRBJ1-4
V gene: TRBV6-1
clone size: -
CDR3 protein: CASSDGDFQTTNEKLFF
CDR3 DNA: TGTGCCAGCAGTGACGGGGATTTTCAGACAACTAATGAAAAACTGTTTTTT

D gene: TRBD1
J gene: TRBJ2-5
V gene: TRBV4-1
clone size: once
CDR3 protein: CASSQDGYGTGWETQYF
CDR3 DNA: TGCGCCAGCAGCCAAGATGGTTACGGGACAGGGTGGGAGACCCAGTACTTC

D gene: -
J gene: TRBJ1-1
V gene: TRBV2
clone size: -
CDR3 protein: CASTRGPDGTEAFF
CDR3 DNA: TGTGCCAGCACCAGGGGCCCTGACGGTACTGAAGCTTTCTTT

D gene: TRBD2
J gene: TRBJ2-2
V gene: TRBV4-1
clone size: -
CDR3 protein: CASSQGKRGNTGELFF
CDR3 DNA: TGCGCCAGCAGCCAGGGCAAGCGGGGGAACACCGGGGAGCTGTTTTTT

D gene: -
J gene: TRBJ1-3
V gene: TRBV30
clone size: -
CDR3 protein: CAWYAGVGGNTIYF
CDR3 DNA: TGTGCCTGGTACGCAGGGGTCGGTGGAAACACCATATATTTT

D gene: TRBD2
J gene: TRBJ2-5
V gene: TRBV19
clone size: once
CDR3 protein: CASSLSGGHQETQYF
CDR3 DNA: TGTGCCAGTAGCCTTAGCGGGGGGCACCAAGAGACCCAGTACTTC

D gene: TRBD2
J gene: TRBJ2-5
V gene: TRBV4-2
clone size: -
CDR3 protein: CASSQALEGSGGGQYF
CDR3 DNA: TGTGCCAGCAGCCAAGCTCTTGAAGGTAGCGGGGGGGGCCAGTACTTC

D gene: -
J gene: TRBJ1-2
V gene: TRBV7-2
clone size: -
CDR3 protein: CASSLGGIPYGYTF
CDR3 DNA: TGTGCCAGCAGCTTAGGAGGAATTCCCTATGGCTACACCTTC

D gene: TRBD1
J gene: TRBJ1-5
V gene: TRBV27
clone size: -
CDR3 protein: CASSLSGRGLQPQHF
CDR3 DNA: TGTGCCAGCAGTTTATCCGGCAGGGGGCTTCAGCCCCAGCATTTT

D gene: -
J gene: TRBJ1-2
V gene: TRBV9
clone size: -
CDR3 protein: CASSVESANYGYTF
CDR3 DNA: TGTGCCAGCAGCGTAGAGTCAGCTAACTATGGCTACACCTTC

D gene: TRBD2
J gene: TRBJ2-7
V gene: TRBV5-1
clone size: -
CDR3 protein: CASSLRAGGLYEQYF
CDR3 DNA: TGCGCCAGCAGCTTGCGGGCGGGGGGGCTCTACGAGCAGTACTTC

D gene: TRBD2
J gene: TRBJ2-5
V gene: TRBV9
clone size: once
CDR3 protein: CASNVGGFQETQYF
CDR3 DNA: TGTGCCAGCAACGTGGGGGGGTTCCAAGAGACCCAGTACTTC

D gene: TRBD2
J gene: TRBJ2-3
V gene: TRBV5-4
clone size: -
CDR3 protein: CASSLAGEGTDTQYF
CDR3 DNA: TGTGCCAGCAGCTTAGCGGGGGAAGGGACAGATACGCAGTATTTT

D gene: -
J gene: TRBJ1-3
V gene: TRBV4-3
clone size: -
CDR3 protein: CASSQDYLTVSGNTIYF
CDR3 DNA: TGCGCCAGCAGCCAAGATTACCTCACAGTTTCTGGAAACACCATATATTTT

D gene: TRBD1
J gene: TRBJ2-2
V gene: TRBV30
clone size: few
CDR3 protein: CAWSEGARGTGELFF
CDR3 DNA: TGTGCCTGGAGTGAGGGGGCCCGGGGCACCGGGGAGCTGTTTTTT

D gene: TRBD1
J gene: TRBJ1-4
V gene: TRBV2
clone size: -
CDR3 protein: CASSVDRYNEKLFF
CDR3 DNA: TGTGCCAGCAGCGTGGACAGGTATAATGAAAAACTGTTTTTT

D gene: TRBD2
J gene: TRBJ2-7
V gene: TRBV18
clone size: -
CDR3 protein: CASSPPGTSGGSYEQYF
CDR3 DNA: TGTGCCAGCTCACCACCTGGGACTAGCGGGGGGTCCTACGAGCAGTACTTC

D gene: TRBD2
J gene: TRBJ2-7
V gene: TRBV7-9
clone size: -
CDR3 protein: CASSQRSSGSTYEQYF
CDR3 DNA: TGTGCCAGCAGCCAACGGTCTAGCGGGTCCACCTACGAGCAGTACTTC

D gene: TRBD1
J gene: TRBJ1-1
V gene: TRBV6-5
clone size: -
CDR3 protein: CASSPGQENTEAFF
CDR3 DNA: TGTGCCAGCAGTCCGGGACAGGAGAACACTGAAGCTTTCTTT

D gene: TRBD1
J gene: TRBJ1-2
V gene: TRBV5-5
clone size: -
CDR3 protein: CASSLVPQGDYGYTF
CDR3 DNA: TGTGCCAGCAGCTTGGTACCCCAGGGGGACTATGGCTACACCTTC

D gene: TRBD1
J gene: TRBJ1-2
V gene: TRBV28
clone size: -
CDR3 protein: CASSSSLTGPDGYTF
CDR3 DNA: TGTGCCAGCAGTTCTTCCTTGACAGGGCCGGATGGCTACACCTTC

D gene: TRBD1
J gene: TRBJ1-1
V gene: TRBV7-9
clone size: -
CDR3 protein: CASSFRQGVTEAFF
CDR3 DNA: TGTGCCAGCAGCTTTAGGCAGGGGGTCACTGAAGCTTTCTTT

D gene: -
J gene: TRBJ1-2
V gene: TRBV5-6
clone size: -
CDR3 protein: CASSNGQYGYTF
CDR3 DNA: TGTGCCAGCAGCAACGGACAGTATGGCTACACCTTC

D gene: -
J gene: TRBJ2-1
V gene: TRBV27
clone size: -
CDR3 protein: CASSLSLSSYNEQFF
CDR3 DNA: TGTGCCAGCAGTTTATCGCTGAGCTCCTACAATGAGCAGTTCTTC

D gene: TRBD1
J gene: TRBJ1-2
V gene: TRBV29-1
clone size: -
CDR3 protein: CSVEDLPGDRGEFNYGYTF
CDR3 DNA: TGCAGCGTTGAAGATCTTCCGGGGGACAGGGGCGAATTTAACTATGGCTACACCTTC

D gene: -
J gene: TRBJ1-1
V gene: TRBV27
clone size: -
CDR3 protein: CASREAISGTEAFF
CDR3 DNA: TGTGCCAGCAGGGAGGCAATTAGTGGCACTGAAGCTTTCTTT

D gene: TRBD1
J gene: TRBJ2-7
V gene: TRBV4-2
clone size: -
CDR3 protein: CASSQDRGQRRDYEQYF
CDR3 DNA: TGTGCCAGCAGCCAAGATCGGGGACAGCGAAGGGACTACGAGCAGTACTTC

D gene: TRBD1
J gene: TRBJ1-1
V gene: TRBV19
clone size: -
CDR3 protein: CASTPQTGINTEAFF
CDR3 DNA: TGTGCCAGTACCCCCCAGACAGGGATTAACACTGAAGCTTTCTTT

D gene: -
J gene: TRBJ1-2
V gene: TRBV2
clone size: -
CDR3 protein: CALTARYGYTF
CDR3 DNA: TGTGCCTTGACAGCCCGCTATGGCTACACCTTC

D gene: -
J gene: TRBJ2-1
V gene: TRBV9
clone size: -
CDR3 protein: CASSPEGGGADNEQFF
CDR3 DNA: TGTGCCAGCAGCCCAGAAGGAGGGGGGGCCGACAATGAGCAGTTCTTC

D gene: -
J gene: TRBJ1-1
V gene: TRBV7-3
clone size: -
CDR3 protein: CASSSRGGGHHPLNTEAFF
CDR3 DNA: TGTGCCAGCAGCTCGCGAGGTGGGGGACATCATCCATTGAACACTGAAGCTTTCTTT

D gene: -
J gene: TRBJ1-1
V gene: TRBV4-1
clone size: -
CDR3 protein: CASSRGLEVNTEAFF
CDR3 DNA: TGCGCCAGCAGCCGGGGGCTCGAGGTGAACACTGAAGCTTTCTTT

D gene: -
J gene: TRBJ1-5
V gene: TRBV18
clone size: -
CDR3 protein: CASSPATGSNQPQHF
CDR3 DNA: TGTGCCAGCTCACCAGCGACGGGGTCCAATCAGCCCCAGCATTTT

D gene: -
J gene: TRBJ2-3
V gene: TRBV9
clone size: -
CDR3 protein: CASSVGGEYTQYF
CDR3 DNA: TGTGCCAGCAGCGTAGGGGGGGAGTATACGCAGTATTTT

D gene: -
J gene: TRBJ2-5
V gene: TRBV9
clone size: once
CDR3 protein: CASSVNREETQYF
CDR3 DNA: TGTGCCAGCAGCGTAAACAGGGAAGAGACCCAGTACTTC

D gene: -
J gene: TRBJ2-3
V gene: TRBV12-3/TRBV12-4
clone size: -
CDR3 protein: CASSLTYTDTQYF
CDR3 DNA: TGTGCCAGCAGTTTAACTTACACAGATACGCAGTATTTT

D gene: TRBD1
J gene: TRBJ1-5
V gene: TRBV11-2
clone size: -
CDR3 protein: CASSSRTGKNQPQHF
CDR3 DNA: TGTGCCAGCAGCTCGCGGACAGGGAAAAATCAGCCCCAGCATTTT

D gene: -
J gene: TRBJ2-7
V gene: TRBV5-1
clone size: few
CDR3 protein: CASSWGDSSGEQYF
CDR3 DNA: TGCGCCAGCAGCTGGGGAGACTCCTCGGGAGAGCAGTACTTC

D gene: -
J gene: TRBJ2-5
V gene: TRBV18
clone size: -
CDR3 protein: CASSPNQGETQYF
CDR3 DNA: TGTGCCAGCTCACCAAATCAGGGAGAGACCCAGTACTTC

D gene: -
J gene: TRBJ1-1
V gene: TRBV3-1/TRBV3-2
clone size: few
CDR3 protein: CASSPRGAGNGITEAFF
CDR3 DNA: TGTGCCAGCAGCCCCCGGGGGGCAGGGAATGGTATAACTGAAGCTTTCTTT

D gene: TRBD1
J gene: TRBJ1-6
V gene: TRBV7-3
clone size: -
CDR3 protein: CASSLFMGDRGNSPLHF
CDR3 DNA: TGTGCCAGCAGCTTATTTATGGGTGACAGGGGCAATTCACCCCTCCACTTT

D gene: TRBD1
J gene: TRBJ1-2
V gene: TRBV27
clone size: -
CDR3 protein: CASSFGTGYGYTF
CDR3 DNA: TGTGCCAGCAGTTTTGGGACAGGGTATGGCTACACCTTC

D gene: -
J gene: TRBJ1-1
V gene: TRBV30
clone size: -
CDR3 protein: CAWSVSMNTEAFF
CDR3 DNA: TGTGCCTGGAGTGTAAGCATGAACACTGAAGCTTTCTTT